This is a list of T cell receptor beta chains from one sample in a study of T cell repertoires in cytomegalovirus infection. TCRdb analysed the reads with MiXCR anew, one entry per CDR3 protein. The sample has around 630,000 distinct CDR3 sequences; approximately 25% are singletons. Sample: CD8+ T cells from PBMCs. The receptors were sampled from a human donor in good health (CMV status not recorded). Some clones in this sample may be carry-over from other donors' samples. The CDR3 runs from the conserved cysteine through the conserved F or W. The order of the fields is V gene, D gene, J gene, clone size, CDR3 protein, CDR3 DNA. A D gene is named only where the DNA matches it firmly. Clone size is stated in some rows and not others, as once, few, many or a class when expanded.

V: TRBV9; D: TRBD2; J: TRBJ2-1; size: .; CDR3: CASSVEGLAATSSYNEQFF; DNA: TGTGCCAGCAGCGTAGAAGGACTAGCGGCGACGAGCTCCTACAATGAGCAGTTCTTC
V: TRBV7-2; D: .; J: TRBJ2-3; size: many; CDR3: CASAGQGKSDTQYF; DNA: TGTGCCAGCGCCGGGCAAGGGAAATCAGATACGCAGTATTTT
V: TRBV4-1; D: .; J: TRBJ1-2; size: .; CDR3: CASSHVGQSYGYTF; DNA: TGTGCCAGCAGCCATGTCGGACAGTCCTATGGCTACACCTTC
V: TRBV27; D: .; J: TRBJ2-1; size: many; CDR3: CASSLRDTNNEQFF; DNA: TGTGCCAGCAGTTTGAGGGACACAAACAATGAGCAGTTCTTC
V: TRBV29-1; D: TRBD1; J: TRBJ1-2; size: .; CDR3: CSDLDREDYGYTF; DNA: TGCAGCGACCTGGACAGGGAGGACTATGGCTACACCTTC
V: TRBV19; D: TRBD2; J: TRBJ2-2; size: .; CDR3: CASRGLAGALNTGELFF; DNA: TGTGCCAGTAGGGGACTAGCGGGGGCCTTGAACACCGGGGAGCTGTTTTTT
V: TRBV14; D: .; J: TRBJ2-6; size: few; CDR3: CASSQGTVILGSGANVLTF; DNA: TGTGCCAGCAGCCAAGGGACAGTGATTCTGGGCTCTGGGGCCAACGTCCTGACTTTC
V: TRBV7-2; D: .; J: TRBJ1-4; size: many; CDR3: CASSFCRRGKNEKLFF; DNA: TGTGCCAGCAGCTTCTGCCGCCGAGGCAAAAATGAAAAACTGTTTTTT
V: TRBV7-9; D: TRBD2; J: TRBJ2-5; size: .; CDR3: CASSLLAVYETQYF; DNA: TGTGCCAGCAGCTTACTAGCGGTTTACGAGACCCAGTACTTC
V: TRBV29-1; D: .; J: TRBJ1-2; size: few; CDR3: CSVVINYGYTF; DNA: TGCAGCGTTGTCATCAACTATGGCTACACCTTC
V: TRBV2; D: TRBD2; J: TRBJ2-5; size: few; CDR3: CASIPAGGGQETQYF; DNA: TGTGCCAGCATCCCGGCGGGGGGCGGCCAAGAGACCCAGTACTTC
V: TRBV2; D: TRBD2; J: TRBJ2-7; size: .; CDR3: CASKSGTSVFYEQYF; DNA: TGTGCCAGCAAGAGTGGGACTAGCGTATTCTACGAGCAGTACTTC
V: TRBV28; D: TRBD1; J: TRBJ2-5; size: .; CDR3: CASSFPDRAQETQYF; DNA: TGTGCCAGCAGTTTCCCGGACAGGGCACAAGAGACCCAGTACTTC
V: TRBV6-1; D: .; J: TRBJ2-1; size: few; CDR3: CASSFTDTYNYNEQFF; DNA: TGTGCCAGCAGTTTTACGGACACCTACAACTACAATGAGCAGTTCTTC
V: TRBV4-2; D: TRBD2; J: TRBJ2-1; size: few; CDR3: CASSQVGGGHDEQFF; DNA: TGTGCCAGCAGCCAAGTGGGCGGGGGGCACGATGAGCAGTTCTTC
V: TRBV5-6; D: .; J: TRBJ1-1; size: .; CDR3: CASSLSLGEAFF; DNA: TGTGCCAGCAGCTTGTCCTTAGGGGAAGCTTTCTTT
V: TRBV6-2/TRBV6-3; D: .; J: TRBJ2-6; size: many; CDR3: CASSRGGYLLAGANVLTF; DNA: TGTGCCAGCAGTCGTGGAGGCTACTTATTAGCTGGGGCCAACGTCCTGACTTTC
V: TRBV5-1; D: TRBD1; J: TRBJ1-2; size: .; CDR3: CASRPGTGAYGYTF; DNA: TGCGCCAGCAGGCCCGGGACAGGGGCCTATGGCTACACCTTC
V: TRBV6-1; D: TRBD2; J: TRBJ2-7; size: few; CDR3: CASSEGGTSGGPSSYEQYF; DNA: TGTGCCAGCAGTGAAGGAGGGACTAGCGGGGGACCGTCCTCCTACGAGCAGTACTTC
V: TRBV14; D: .; J: TRBJ1-4; size: many; CDR3: CASSHTRPGRVGEKLFF; DNA: TGTGCCAGCAGCCATACGAGGCCTGGCAGGGTCGGTGAAAAACTGTTTTTT
V: TRBV6-5; D: TRBD2; J: TRBJ2-3; size: .; CDR3: CASSYLAGGRDTQYF; DNA: TGTGCCAGCAGTTATTTAGCGGGGGGGCGAGATACGCAGTATTTT
V: TRBV7-9; D: .; J: TRBJ2-5; size: few; CDR3: CASSSSGGKETQYF; DNA: TGTGCCAGCAGCTCCTCAGGGGGGAAAGAGACCCAGTACTTC
V: TRBV6-8; D: .; J: TRBJ1-2; size: .; CDR3: CASTGLGQLYGYTF; DNA: TGTGCCAGCACCGGACTCGGACAGCTCTATGGCTACACCTTC
V: TRBV4-2; D: .; J: TRBJ2-2; size: .; CDR3: CASSQDGDVGELFF; DNA: TGTGCCAGCAGCCAAGATGGGGACGTCGGGGAGCTGTTTTTT
V: TRBV28; D: TRBD1; J: TRBJ1-2; size: few; CDR3: CASSPRTGVGYTF; DNA: TGTGCCAGCAGTCCACGGACAGGGGTAGGCTACACCTTC
V: TRBV27; D: .; J: TRBJ2-1; size: .; CDR3: CASSLSIILGPVTRSSYNEQFF; DNA: TGTGCCAGCAGTTTATCGATTATCTTAGGGCCCGTGACTAGGAGCTCCTACAATGAGCAGTTCTTC
V: TRBV12-3/TRBV12-4; D: TRBD1; J: TRBJ2-1; size: few; CDR3: CASSWWDSSYNEQFF; DNA: TGTGCCAGCAGTTGGTGGGACAGCTCCTACAATGAGCAGTTCTTC
V: TRBV7-6; D: .; J: TRBJ2-5; size: many; CDR3: CASSSVAYQETQYF; DNA: TGTGCCAGCAGCTCCGTGGCATATCAAGAGACCCAGTACTTC
V: TRBV6-1; D: .; J: TRBJ1-1; size: many; CDR3: CASTQRGREAFF; DNA: TGTGCCAGCACCCAAAGAGGCAGAGAAGCTTTCTTT
V: TRBV7-9; D: TRBD1; J: TRBJ1-5; size: .; CDR3: CASSPSQGEYSNQPQHF; DNA: TGTGCCAGCAGCCCTAGTCAGGGGGAGTATAGCAATCAGCCCCAGCATTTT
V: TRBV7-9; D: .; J: TRBJ1-5; size: .; CDR3: CASSLEGPQHF; DNA: TGTGCCAGCAGCTTAGAGGGGCCCCAGCATTTT
V: TRBV6-5; D: TRBD2; J: TRBJ2-3; size: few; CDR3: CASNLAGSSTDTQYF; DNA: TGTGCCAGCAACTTAGCGGGGTCTAGCACAGATACGCAGTATTTT
V: TRBV25-1; D: .; J: TRBJ2-1; size: few; CDR3: CASGSGRLFF; DNA: TGTGCCAGCGGTTCGGGCCGTCTGTTCTTC
V: TRBV14; D: .; J: TRBJ1-1; size: .; CDR3: CASSQVQDTEAFF; DNA: TGTGCCAGCAGCCAAGTCCAGGACACTGAAGCTTTCTTT
V: TRBV6-6; D: TRBD1; J: TRBJ1-1; size: many; CDR3: CASSYGTGFTEAFF; DNA: TGTGCCAGCAGTTACGGGACAGGGTTCACTGAAGCTTTCTTT
V: TRBV6-1; D: TRBD1; J: TRBJ1-5; size: .; CDR3: CANTSLGQRNQPQHF; DNA: TGTGCCAACACCTCGTTGGGACAGAGAAATCAGCCCCAGCATTTT
V: TRBV6-5; D: TRBD2; J: TRBJ2-1; size: few; CDR3: CASSYSLAGVPYNEQFF; DNA: TGTGCCAGCAGTTACTCTCTAGCGGGGGTCCCCTACAATGAGCAGTTCTTC
V: TRBV4-2; D: .; J: TRBJ1-6; size: many; CDR3: CASSQDRGSSPLHF; DNA: TGTGCCAGCAGCCAAGATAGGGGGTCTTCACCCCTCCACTTT
V: TRBV7-9; D: .; J: TRBJ2-7; size: few; CDR3: CASSLRLNEQYF; DNA: TGTGCCAGCAGCTTAAGGTTGAACGAGCAGTACTTC
V: TRBV7-3; D: .; J: TRBJ1-1; size: many; CDR3: CASSLSQIVSGGVDTEAFF; DNA: TGTGCCAGCAGCTTATCCCAGATCGTCTCAGGTGGGGTAGACACTGAAGCTTTCTTT
V: TRBV25-1; D: TRBD2; J: TRBJ2-7; size: .; CDR3: CASSGGLAGDLSYEQYF; DNA: TGTGCCAGCAGTGGGGGACTAGCGGGGGACCTCTCCTACGAGCAGTACTTC
V: TRBV7-8; D: .; J: TRBJ2-2; size: .; CDR3: CASSLEGAGTGELFF; DNA: TGTGCCAGCAGCTTGGAGGGGGCTGGCACCGGGGAGCTGTTTTTT
V: TRBV19; D: TRBD1; J: TRBJ1-2; size: many; CDR3: CASSTGQGYGYTF; DNA: TGTGCCAGTAGTACAGGACAGGGGTATGGCTACACCTTC
V: TRBV7-6; D: TRBD1; J: TRBJ1-1; size: .; CDR3: CASSSTGDSSRAFF; DNA: TGTGCCAGCAGCTCGACAGGGGATAGTTCTAGAGCTTTCTTT
V: TRBV6-5; D: TRBD2; J: TRBJ2-1; size: .; CDR3: CASSYQELAGPNEQFF; DNA: TGTGCCAGCAGTTACCAAGAACTAGCGGGGCCCAATGAGCAGTTCTTC
V: TRBV18; D: .; J: TRBJ2-4; size: few; CDR3: CASSSEGGNIQYF; DNA: TGTGCCAGCTCATCAGAGGGTGGAAACATTCAGTACTTC
V: TRBV7-6; D: .; J: TRBJ1-1; size: .; CDR3: CASSPDMRNTEAFF; DNA: TGTGCCAGCAGCCCGGACATGCGAAACACTGAAGCTTTCTTT
V: TRBV2; D: TRBD2; J: TRBJ2-3; size: few; CDR3: CASSESLAGSTDTQYF; DNA: TGTGCCAGCAGTGAAAGTTTAGCGGGAAGCACAGATACGCAGTATTTT
V: TRBV6-5; D: .; J: TRBJ1-1; size: many; CDR3: CASSYTDGNTEAFF; DNA: TGTGCCAGCAGTTACACGGACGGGAACACTGAAGCTTTCTTT
V: TRBV7-2; D: .; J: TRBJ2-7; size: many; CDR3: CASSLAGGAYEQYF; DNA: TGTGCCAGCAGCTTAGCCGGCGGGGCCTACGAGCAGTACTTC
V: TRBV4-1; D: .; J: TRBJ2-1; size: .; CDR3: CASSQPNGRDEQFF; DNA: TGCGCCAGCAGCCAACCTAACGGCAGGGATGAGCAGTTCTTC